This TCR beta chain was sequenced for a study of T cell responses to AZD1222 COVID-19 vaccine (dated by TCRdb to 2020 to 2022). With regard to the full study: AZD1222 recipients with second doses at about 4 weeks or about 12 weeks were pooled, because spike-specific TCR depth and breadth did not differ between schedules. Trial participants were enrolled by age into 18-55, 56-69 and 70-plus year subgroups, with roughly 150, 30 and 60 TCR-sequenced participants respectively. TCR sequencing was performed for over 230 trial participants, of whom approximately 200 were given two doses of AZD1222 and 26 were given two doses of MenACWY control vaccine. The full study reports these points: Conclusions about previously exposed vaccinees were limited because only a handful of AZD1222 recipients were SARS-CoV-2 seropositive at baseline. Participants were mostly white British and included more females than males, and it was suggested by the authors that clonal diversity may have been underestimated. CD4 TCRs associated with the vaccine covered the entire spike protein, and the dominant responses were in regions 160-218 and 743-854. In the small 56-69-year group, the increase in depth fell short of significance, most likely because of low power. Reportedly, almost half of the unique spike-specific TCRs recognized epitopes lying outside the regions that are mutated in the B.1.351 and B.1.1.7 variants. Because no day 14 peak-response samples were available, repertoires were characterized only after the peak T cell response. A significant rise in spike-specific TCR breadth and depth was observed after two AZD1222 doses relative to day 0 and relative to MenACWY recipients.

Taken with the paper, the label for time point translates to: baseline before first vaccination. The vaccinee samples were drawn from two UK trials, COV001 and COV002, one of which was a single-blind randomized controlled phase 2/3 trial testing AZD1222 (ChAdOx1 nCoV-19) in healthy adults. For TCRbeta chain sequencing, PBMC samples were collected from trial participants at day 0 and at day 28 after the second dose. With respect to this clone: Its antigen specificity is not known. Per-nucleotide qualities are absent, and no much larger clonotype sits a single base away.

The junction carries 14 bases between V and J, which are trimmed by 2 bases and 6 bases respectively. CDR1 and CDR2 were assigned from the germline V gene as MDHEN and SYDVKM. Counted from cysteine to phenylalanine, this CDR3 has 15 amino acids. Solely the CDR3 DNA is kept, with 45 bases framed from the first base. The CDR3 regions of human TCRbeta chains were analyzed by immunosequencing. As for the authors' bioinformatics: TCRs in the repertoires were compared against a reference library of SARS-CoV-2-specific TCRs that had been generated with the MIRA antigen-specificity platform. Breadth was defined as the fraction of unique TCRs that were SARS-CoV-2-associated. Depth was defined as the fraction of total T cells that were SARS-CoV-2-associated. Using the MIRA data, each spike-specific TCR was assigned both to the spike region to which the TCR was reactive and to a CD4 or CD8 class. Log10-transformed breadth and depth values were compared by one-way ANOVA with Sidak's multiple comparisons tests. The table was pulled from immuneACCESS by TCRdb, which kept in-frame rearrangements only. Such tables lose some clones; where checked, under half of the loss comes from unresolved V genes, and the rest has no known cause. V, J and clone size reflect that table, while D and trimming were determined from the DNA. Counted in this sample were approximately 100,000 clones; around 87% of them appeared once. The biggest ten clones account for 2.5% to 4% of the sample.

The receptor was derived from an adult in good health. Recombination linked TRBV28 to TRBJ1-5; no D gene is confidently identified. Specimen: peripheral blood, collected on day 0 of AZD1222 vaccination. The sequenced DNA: TGTGCCAGCAGTTTACCGCGCTCCACAAGTCAGCCCCAGCATTTT. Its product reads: CASSLPRSTSQPQHF.